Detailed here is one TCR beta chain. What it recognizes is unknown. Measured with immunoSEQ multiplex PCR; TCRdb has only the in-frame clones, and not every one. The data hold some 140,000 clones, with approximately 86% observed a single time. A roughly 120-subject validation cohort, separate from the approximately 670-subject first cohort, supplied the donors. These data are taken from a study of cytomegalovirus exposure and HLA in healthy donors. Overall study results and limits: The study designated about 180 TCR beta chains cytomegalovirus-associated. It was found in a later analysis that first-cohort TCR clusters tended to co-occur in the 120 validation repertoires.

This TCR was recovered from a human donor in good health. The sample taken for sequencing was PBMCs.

The chain's CDR3 is CASSLDRTALYGYTF. CDR3 DNA sequence: TGTGCCAGCAGCTTAGACCGGACAGCACTCTATGGCTACACCTTC. The gene calls are TRBV7-9 and TRBJ1-2, with D possibly being TRBD1 (6 bases). The V gene lost 1 base and the J gene lost 4 bases, with 13 bases spanning the gap. Germline V gene data show CDR1 as SEHNR and CDR2 as FQNEAQ (reference sequence). CDR3 length: 15 amino acids.